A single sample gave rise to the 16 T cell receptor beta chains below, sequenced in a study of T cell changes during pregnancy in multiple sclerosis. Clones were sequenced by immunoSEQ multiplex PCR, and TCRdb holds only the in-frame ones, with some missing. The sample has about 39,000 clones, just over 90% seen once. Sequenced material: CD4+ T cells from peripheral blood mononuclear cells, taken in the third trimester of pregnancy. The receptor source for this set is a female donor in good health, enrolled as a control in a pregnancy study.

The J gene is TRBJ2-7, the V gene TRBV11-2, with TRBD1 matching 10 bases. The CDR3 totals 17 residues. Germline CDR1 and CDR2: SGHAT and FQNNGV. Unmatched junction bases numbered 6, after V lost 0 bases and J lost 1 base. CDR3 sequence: CASSLESGDRGSYEQYF. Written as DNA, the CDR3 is TGTGCCAGCAGCTTAGAGTCCGGGGACAGGGGATCCTACGAGCAGTACTTC.

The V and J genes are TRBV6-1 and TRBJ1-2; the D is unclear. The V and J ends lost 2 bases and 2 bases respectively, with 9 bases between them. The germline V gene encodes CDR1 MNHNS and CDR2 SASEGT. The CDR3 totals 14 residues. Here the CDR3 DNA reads TGTGCCAGCAGTGAATTTAACAGAAACTATGGCTACACCTTC. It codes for CASSEFNRNYGYTF.

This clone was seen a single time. The CDR3 sequence is CASSEPTGLAGEETQYF. DNA for the CDR3: TGTGCCAGCAGTGAACCAACGGGACTAGCGGGGGAAGAGACCCAGTACTTC. This chain links TRBV6-1 with TRBJ2-5; 14 nucleotides align to TRBD2. Germline assignment: CDR1 MNHNS and CDR2 SASEGT. V shed 2 bases, J shed 3 bases, and the junction held 5 bases outside the gene matches. The CDR3 has 17 amino acids.

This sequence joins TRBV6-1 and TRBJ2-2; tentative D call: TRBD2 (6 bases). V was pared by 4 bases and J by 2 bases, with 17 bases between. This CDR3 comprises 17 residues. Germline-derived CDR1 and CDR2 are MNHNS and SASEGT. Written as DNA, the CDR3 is TGTGCCAGCAGTGCCCTGATGGGAGGAATCAACACCGGGGAGCTGTTTTTT. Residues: CASSALMGGINTGELFF.

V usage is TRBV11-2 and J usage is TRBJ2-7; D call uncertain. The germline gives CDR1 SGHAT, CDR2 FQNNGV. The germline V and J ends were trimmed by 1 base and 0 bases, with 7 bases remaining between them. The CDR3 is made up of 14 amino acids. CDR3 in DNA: TGTGCCAGCAGCTTAGTGCCCGGCTCCTACGAGCAGTACTTC. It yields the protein CASSLVPGSYEQYF.

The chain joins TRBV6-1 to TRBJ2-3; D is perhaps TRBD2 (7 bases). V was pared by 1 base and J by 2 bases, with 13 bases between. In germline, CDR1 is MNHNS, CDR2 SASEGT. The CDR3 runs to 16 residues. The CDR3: CASSEVPGGPTDTQYF. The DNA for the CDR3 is TGTGCCAGCAGTGAAGTCCCGGGGGGCCCCACAGATACGCAGTATTTT.

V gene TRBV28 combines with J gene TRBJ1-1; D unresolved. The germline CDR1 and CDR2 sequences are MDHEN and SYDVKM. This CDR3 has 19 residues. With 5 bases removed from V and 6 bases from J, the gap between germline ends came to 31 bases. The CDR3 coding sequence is TGTGCCAGCAGTCCTGTACCCACCGACTGGGTTGGAGGAATCCCTGAAGCTTTCTTT. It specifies CASSPVPTDWVGGIPEAFF.

The CDR3: CASTLLWGLVNEQFF. The CDR3, as DNA: TGCGCCAGCACCCTTTTATGGGGCCTAGTTAATGAGCAGTTCTTC. V gene TRBV5-1 combines with J gene TRBJ2-1; TRBD1 might be the D (5 bases). V lost 6 bases to trimming and J lost 7 bases, with 20 bases between them. The CDR3 totals 15 residues. CDR1 is SGHRS, CDR2 YFSETQ, per germline.

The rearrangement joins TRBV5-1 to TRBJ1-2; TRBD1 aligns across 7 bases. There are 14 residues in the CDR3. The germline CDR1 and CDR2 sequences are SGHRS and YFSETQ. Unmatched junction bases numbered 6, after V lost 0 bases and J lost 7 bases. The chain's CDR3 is CASSLGGGAVGYTF. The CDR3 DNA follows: TGCGCCAGCAGCTTGGGAGGGGGCGCGGTTGGCTACACCTTC.

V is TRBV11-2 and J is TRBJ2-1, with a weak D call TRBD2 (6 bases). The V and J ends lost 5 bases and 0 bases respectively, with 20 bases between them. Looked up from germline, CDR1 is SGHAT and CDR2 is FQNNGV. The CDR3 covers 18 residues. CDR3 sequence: CASSPSLFRGSSYNEQFF. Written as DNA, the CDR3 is TGTGCCAGCAGCCCATCCCTCTTCCGGGGGAGCTCCTACAATGAGCAGTTCTTC.

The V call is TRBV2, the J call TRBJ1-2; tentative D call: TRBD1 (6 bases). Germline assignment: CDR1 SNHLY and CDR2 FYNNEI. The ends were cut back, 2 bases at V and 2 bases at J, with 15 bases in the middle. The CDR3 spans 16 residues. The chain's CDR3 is CASSEIVGGANYGYTF. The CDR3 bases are TGTGCCAGCAGTGAAATCGTTGGGGGCGCGAACTATGGCTACACCTTC.

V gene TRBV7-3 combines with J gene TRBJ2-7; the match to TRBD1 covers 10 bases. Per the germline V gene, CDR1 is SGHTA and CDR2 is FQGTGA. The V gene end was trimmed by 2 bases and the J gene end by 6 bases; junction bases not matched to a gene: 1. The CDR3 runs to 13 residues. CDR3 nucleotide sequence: TGTGCCAGCAGCTTAGGACAGGGGGGCGAGCAGTACTTC. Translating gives CASSLGQGGEQYF.

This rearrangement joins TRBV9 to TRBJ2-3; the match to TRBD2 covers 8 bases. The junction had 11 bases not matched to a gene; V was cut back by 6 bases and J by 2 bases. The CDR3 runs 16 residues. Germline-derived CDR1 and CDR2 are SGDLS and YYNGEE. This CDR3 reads CASTRGGPFSTDTQYF. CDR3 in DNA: TGTGCCAGCACTCGCGGGGGGCCCTTCTCCACAGATACGCAGTATTTT.

Here the CDR3 DNA reads TGTGCCAGAAGCTGCAGTTGCCTTATGAACACTGAAGCTTTCTTT. Translating gives CARSCSCLMNTEAFF. The chain uses TRBV7-5 and TRBJ1-1; the DNA was not used to check the table's D call, TRBD1. TRBV7-5 is described as a pseudogene. The CDR3 length is 15 residues.

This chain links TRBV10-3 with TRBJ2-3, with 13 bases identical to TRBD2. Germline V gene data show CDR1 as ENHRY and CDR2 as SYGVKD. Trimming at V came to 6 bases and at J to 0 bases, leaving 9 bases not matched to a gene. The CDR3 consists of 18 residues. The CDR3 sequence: CAISPVSGLAGSTDTQYF. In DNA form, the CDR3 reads TGTGCCATCAGCCCTGTTTCGGGACTAGCGGGGAGCACAGATACGCAGTATTTT.

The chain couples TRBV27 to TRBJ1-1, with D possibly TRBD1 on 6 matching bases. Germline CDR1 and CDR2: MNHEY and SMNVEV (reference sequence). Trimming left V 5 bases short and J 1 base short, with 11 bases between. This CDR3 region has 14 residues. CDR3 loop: CASSKTGRNTEAFF. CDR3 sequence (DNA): TGTGCCAGCAGTAAAACAGGGCGGAACACTGAAGCTTTCTTT.